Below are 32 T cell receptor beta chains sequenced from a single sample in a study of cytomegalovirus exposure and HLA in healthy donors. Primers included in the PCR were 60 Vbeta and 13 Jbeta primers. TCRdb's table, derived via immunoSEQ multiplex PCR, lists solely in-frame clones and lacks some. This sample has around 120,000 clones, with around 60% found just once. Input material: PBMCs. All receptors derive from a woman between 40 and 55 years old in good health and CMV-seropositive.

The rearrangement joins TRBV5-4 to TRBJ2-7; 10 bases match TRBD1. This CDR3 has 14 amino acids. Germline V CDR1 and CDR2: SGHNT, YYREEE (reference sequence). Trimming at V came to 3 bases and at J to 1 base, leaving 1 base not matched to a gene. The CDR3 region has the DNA TGTGCCAGCAGCTGGACAGGGGGTTCCTACGAGCAGTACTTC. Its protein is CASSWTGGSYEQYF.

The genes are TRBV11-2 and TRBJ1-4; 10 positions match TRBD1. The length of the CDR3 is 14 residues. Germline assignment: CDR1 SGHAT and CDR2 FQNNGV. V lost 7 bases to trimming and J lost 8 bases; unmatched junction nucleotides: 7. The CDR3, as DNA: TGTGCCAGCACCCGAGACAGGGGGCGCGAAAAACTGTTTTTT. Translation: CASTRDRGREKLFF.

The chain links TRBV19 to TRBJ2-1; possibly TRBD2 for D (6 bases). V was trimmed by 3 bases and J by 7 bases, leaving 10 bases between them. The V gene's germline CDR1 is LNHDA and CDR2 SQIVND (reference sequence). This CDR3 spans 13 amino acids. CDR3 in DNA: TGTGCCAGTAGTATGTGGCTAGCGAATGAGCAGTTCTTC. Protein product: CASSMWLANEQFF.

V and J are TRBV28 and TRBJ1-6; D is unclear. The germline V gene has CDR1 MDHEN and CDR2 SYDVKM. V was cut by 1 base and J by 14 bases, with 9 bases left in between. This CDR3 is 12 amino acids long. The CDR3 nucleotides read TGTGCCAGCAGTTTATCCCCCCGGGCCCTCCACTTT. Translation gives CASSLSPRALHF.

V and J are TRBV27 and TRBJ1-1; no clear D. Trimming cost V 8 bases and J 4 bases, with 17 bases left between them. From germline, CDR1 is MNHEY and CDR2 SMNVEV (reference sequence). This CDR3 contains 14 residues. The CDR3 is CASAPRGSGTEAFF. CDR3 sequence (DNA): TGTGCCAGCGCTCCCAGAGGGTCGGGCACTGAAGCTTTCTTT.

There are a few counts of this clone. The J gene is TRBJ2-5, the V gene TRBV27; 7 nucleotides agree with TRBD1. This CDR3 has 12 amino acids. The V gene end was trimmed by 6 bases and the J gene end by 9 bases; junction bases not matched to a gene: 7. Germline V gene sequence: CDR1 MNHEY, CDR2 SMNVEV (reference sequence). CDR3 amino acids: CASSPTGLAQYF. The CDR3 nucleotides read TGTGCCAGCAGCCCGACAGGGCTGGCCCAGTACTTC.

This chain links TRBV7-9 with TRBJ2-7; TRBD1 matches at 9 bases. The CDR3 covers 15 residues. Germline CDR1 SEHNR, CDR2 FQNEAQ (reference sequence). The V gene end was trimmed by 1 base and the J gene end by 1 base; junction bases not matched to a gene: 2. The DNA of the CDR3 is TGTGCCAGCAGCTTAGGGGGGACAGGGTCCTACGAGCAGTACTTC. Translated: CASSLGGTGSYEQYF.

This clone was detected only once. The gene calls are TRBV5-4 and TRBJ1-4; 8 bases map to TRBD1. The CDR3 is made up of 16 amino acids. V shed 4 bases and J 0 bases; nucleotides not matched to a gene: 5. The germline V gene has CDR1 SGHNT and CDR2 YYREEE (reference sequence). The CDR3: CASSGGTGATNEKLFF. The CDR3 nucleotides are TGTGCCAGCAGCGGGGGGACAGGTGCAACTAATGAAAAACTGTTTTTT. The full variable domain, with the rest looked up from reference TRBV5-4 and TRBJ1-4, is ETGVTQSPTHLIKTRGQQVTLRCSSQSGHNTVSWYQQALGQGPQFIFQYYREEENGRGNFPPRFSGLQFPNYSSELNVNALELDDSALYLCASSGGTGATNEKLFFGSGTQLSVL.

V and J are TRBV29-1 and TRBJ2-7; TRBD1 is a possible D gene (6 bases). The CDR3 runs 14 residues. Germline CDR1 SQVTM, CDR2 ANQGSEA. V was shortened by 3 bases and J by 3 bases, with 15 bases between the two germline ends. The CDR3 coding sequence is TGCAGCGTTGATACGGGGACATCGGGCTACGAGCAGTACTTC. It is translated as CSVDTGTSGYEQYF.

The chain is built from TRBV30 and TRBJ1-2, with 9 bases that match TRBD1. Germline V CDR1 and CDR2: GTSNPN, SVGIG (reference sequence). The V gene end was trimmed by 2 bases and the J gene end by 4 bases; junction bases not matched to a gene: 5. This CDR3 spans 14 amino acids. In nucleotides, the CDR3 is TGTGCCTGGAGTCCCGGGACAGGGCGCTATGGCTACACCTTC. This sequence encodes CAWSPGTGRYGYTF. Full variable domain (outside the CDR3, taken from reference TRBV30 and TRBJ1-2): SQTIHQWPATLVQPVGSPLSLECTVEGTSNPNLYWYRQAAGRGLQLLFYSVGIGQISSEVPQNLSASRPQDRQFILSSKKLLLSDSGFYLCAWSPGTGRYGYTFGSGTRLTVV.

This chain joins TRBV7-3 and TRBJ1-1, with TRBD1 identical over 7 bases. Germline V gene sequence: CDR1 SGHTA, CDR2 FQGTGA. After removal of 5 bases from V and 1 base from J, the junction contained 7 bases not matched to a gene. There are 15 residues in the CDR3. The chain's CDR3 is CASSPSGQANTEAFF. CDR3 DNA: TGTGCCAGCAGCCCCTCCGGACAGGCGAACACTGAAGCTTTCTTT.

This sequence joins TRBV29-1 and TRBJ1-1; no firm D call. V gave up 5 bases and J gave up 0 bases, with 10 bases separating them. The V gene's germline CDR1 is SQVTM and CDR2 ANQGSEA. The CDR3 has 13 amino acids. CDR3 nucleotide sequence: TGCAGCGTTCTTTTGAGGTTGAACACTGAAGCTTTCTTT. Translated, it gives CSVLLRLNTEAFF.

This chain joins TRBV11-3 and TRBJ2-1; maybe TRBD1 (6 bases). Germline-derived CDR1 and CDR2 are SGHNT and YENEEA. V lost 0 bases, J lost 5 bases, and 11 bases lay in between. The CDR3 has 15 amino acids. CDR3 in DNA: TGTGCCAGCAGCTTAGAAGCTGCAGGGGACAATGAGCAGTTCTTC. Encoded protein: CASSLEAAGDNEQFF.

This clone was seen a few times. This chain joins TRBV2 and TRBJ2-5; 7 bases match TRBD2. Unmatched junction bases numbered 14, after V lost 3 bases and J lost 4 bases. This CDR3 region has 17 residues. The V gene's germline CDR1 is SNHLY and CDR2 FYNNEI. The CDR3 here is CASSDLIWQPSGETQYF. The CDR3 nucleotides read TGTGCCAGCAGTGACTTAATCTGGCAGCCTAGCGGAGAGACCCAGTACTTC.

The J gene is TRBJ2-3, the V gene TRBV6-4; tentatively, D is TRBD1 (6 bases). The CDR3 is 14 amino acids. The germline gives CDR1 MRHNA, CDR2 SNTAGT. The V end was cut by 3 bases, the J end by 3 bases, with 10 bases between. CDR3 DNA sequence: TGTGCCAGCAGTGATACCGGACAGACAGATACGCAGTATTTT. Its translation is CASSDTGQTDTQYF.

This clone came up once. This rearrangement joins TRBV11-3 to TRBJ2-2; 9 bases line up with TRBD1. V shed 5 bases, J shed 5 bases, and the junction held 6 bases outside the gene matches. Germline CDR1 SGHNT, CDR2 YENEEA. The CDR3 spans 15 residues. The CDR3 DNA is TGTGCCAGCAGCGCCCGACAGGGGGGGACCGGGGAGCTGTTTTTT. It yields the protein CASSARQGGTGELFF.

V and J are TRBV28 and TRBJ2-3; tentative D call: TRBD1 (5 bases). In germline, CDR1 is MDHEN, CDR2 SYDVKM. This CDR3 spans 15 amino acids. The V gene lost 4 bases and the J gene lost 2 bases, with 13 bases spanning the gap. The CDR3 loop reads CASSSRVSLTDTQYF. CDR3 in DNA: TGTGCCAGCAGTTCCAGGGTGTCCCTCACAGATACGCAGTATTTT.

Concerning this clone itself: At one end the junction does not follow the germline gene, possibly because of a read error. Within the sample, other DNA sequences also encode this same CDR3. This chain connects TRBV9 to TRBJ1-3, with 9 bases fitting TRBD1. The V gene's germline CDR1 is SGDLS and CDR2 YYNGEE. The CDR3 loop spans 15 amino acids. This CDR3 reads CASSVAGTGGNTIYF. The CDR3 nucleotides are TGCGCCAGCAGCGTAGCAGGGACAGGGGGAAACACCATATATTTT.

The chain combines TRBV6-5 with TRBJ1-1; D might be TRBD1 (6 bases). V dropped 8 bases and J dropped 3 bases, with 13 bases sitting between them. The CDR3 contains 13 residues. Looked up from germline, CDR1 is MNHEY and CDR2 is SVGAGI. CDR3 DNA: TGTGCCAGCGGCCGGACAGAATACACTGAAGCTTTCTTT. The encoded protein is CASGRTEYTEAFF.

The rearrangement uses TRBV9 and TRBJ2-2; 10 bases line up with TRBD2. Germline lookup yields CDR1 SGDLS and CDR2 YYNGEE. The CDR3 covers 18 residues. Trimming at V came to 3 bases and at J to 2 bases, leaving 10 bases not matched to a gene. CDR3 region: CASSASPGTSDNTGELFF. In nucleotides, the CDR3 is TGTGCCAGCAGCGCCTCCCCCGGGACTAGCGATAACACCGGGGAGCTGTTTTTT.

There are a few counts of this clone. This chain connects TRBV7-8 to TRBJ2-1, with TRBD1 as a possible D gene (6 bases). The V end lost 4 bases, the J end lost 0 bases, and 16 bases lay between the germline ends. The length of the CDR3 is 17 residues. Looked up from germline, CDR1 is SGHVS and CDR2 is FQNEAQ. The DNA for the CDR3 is TGTGCCAGCAGCTCCTCCTTGAGGGGGAGCTCCTACAATGAGCAGTTCTTC. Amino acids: CASSSSLRGSSYNEQFF. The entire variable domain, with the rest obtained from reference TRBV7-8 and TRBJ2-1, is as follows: GAGVSQSPRYKVAKRGQDVALRCDPISGHVSLFWYQQALGQGPEFLTYFQNEAQLDKSGLPSDRFFAERPEGSVSTLKIQRTQQEDSAVYLCASSSSLRGSSYNEQFFGPGTRLTVL.

The CDR3 is CASSPGTGLYYGYTF. The CDR3 DNA is TGCGCCAGCAGCCCCGGGACAGGACTTTACTATGGCTACACCTTC. The chain combines TRBV4-3 with TRBJ1-2; 8 positions agree with TRBD1. Germline V gene data show CDR1 as LGHNA and CDR2 as YSLEER. With V trimmed by 4 bases and J by 3 bases, 7 bases remained unmatched. The CDR3 is made up of 15 amino acids.

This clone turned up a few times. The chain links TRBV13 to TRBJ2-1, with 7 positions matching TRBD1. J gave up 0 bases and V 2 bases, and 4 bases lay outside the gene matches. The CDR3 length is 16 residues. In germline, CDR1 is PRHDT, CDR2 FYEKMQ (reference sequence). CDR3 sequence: CASSLPRDSSYNEQFF. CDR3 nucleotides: TGTGCCAGCAGCTTACCCCGGGACAGCTCCTACAATGAGCAGTTCTTC.

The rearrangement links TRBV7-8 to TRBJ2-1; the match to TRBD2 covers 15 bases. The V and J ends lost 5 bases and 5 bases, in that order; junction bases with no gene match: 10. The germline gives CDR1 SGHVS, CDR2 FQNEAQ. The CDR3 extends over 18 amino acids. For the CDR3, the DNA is TGTGCCAGCAGCCACAGGACTAGCGGGAGGGCCGGCAACAATGAGCAGTTCTTC. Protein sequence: CASSHRTSGRAGNNEQFF.

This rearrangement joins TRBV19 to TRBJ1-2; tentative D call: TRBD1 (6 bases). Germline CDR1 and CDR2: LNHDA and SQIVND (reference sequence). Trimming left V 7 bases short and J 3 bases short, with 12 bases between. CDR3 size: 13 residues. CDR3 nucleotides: TGTGCCAGTACAACAGGGACCTACTATGGCTACACCTTC. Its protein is CASTTGTYYGYTF.

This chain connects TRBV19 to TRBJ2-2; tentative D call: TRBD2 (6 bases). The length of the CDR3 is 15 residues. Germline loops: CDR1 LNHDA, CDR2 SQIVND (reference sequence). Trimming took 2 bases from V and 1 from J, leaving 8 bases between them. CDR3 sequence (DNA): TGTGCCAGTAGTATACAAGCGGGGAACACCGGGGAGCTGTTTTTT. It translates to CASSIQAGNTGELFF. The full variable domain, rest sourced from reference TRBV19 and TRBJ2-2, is DGGITQSPKYLFRKEGQNVTLSCEQNLNHDAMYWYRQDPGQGLRLIYYSQIVNDFQKGDIAEGYSVSREKKESFPLTVTSAQKNPTAFYLCASSIQAGNTGELFFGEGSRLTVL.

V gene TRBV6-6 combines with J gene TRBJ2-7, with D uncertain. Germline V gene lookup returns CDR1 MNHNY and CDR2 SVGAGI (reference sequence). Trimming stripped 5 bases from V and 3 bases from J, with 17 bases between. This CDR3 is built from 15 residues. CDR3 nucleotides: TGTGCCAGCAGTCAAACGACCCCGGAGTACTACGAGCAGTACTTC. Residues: CASSQTTPEYYEQYF.

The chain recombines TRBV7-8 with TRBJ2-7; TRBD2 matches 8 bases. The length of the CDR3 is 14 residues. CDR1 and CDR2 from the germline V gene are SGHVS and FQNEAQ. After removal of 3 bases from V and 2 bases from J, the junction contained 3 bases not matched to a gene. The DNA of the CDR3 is TGTGCCAGCAGCTTTGGGACTAGGACCTACGAGCAGTACTTC. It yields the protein CASSFGTRTYEQYF.

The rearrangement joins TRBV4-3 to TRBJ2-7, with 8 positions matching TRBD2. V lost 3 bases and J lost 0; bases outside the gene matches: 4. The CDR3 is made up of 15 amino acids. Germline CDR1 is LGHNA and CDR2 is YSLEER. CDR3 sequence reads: CASSQERERSYEQYF. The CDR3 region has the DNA TGCGCCAGCAGCCAGGAGCGGGAGCGCTCCTACGAGCAGTACTTC.

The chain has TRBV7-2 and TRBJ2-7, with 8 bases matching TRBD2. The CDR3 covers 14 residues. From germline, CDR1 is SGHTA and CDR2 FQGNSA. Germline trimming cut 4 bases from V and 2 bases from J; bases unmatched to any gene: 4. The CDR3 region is CASSSRLATYEQYF. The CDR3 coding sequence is TGTGCCAGCAGCTCCCGACTAGCGACCTACGAGCAGTACTTC.

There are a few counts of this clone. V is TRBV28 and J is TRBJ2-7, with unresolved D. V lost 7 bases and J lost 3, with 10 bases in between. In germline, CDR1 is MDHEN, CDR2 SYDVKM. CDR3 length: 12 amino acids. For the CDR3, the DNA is TGTGCCAGCACCTCAACTGGCTACGAGCAGTACTTC. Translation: CASTSTGYEQYF.

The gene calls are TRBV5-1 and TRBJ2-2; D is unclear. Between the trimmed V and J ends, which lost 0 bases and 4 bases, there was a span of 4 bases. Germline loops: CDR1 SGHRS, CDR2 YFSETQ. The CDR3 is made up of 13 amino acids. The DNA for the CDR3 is TGCGCCAGCAGCTTGGACGGCACCGGGGAGCTGTTTTTT. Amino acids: CASSLDGTGELFF.